This T cell receptor (beta chain) was obtained from a study of blood T cell repertoires in COVID-19. Background on the study: The cDNA or gDNA used as material had been derived from T cells, B-cell-depleted T cells, or PBMCs.

In the study's own analysis: Estimated nucleated cell counts came from reference gene primer amplification. Method: immunoSEQ multiplex PCR; TCRdb's copy keeps in-frame clones and lacks some. V, J and clone size were drawn from that table, and D and trimming were deduced from the DNA. The table lists some 180,000 clones, approximately 83% of them singletons. V was pared by 5 bases and J by 3 bases, with 8 bases between. The CDR3 is 12 amino acids. CDR1 is MNHEY and CDR2 is SVGAGI in the germline V gene. One Seattle source followed patients from active infection through their disease course. The sequencing input was peripheral blood. The gene calls are TRBV6-5 and TRBJ2-7, with a weak D call TRBD1 (6 bases). This sequence was found in a woman aged 40 to 50 with COVID-19, enrolled during active disease. Here the CDR3 reads CASSMDSYEQYF. The CDR3 DNA reads as TGTGCCAGCAGTATGGACAGCTACGAGCAGTACTTC.